A selection of T cell receptor beta chains follows, all from one sample in a study of control samples from healthy donors and cancer patients. Only in-frame clones appear in the TCRdb table, and some are missing; sequencing was by immunoSEQ multiplex PCR. The sample carries some 44,000 clones, 70% recorded once. The material sequenced was formalin-fixed, paraffin-embedded tissue. All receptors come from a male donor with melanoma. Each CDR3 is given with its conserved first and last residue. The order of the fields is D gene, J gene, V gene, clone size, CDR3 protein, CDR3 DNA. D genes are given only for firm matches. Some rows have no size entry. The others give once, few or many, or a class for an expanded clone.

d_gene: .; j_gene: TRBJ2-3; v_gene: TRBV6-6; abundance: .; CDR3aa: CASSADHGYTDTQYF; CDR3nt: TGTGCCAGCAGTGCAGACCACGGGTACACAGATACGCAGTATTTT
d_gene: TRBD1; j_gene: TRBJ2-6; v_gene: TRBV18; abundance: .; CDR3aa: CASSQTGTGTGGANVLTF; CDR3nt: TGTGCCAGCTCACAAACCGGGACAGGGACTGGCGGGGCCAACGTCCTGACTTTC
d_gene: .; j_gene: TRBJ2-5; v_gene: TRBV3-1/TRBV3-2; abundance: few; CDR3aa: CASSRRRSTETQYF; CDR3nt: TGTGCCAGCAGCCGCAGGAGGTCAACAGAGACCCAGTACTTC
d_gene: TRBD2; j_gene: TRBJ2-7; v_gene: TRBV27; abundance: .; CDR3aa: CASSLLAGVGEQYF; CDR3nt: TGTGCCAGCAGTTTACTAGCGGGAGTAGGAGAGCAGTACTTC
d_gene: .; j_gene: TRBJ2-7; v_gene: TRBV5-1; abundance: once; CDR3aa: CASSSGYAGGEQYF; CDR3nt: TGCGCCAGCAGCTCAGGGTACGCTGGGGGCGAGCAGTACTTC
d_gene: .; j_gene: TRBJ2-4; v_gene: TRBV6-5; abundance: .; CDR3aa: CASSYSGRQNIQYF; CDR3nt: TGTGCCAGCAGTTACTCGGGACGCCAAAACATTCAGTACTTC
d_gene: TRBD1; j_gene: TRBJ1-5; v_gene: TRBV18; abundance: .; CDR3aa: CASSPSGTGVNQPQHF; CDR3nt: TGTGCCAGCTCACCATCCGGGACAGGGGTAAATCAGCCCCAGCATTTT
d_gene: .; j_gene: TRBJ2-2; v_gene: TRBV11-2; abundance: .; CDR3aa: CASSLQYTGELFF; CDR3nt: TGTGCCAGCAGCTTACAGTACACCGGGGAGCTGTTTTTT
d_gene: TRBD1; j_gene: TRBJ1-1; v_gene: TRBV29-1; abundance: .; CDR3aa: CSARDSWNTEAFF; CDR3nt: TGCAGCGCTCGGGACAGTTGGAACACTGAAGCTTTCTTT
d_gene: TRBD2; j_gene: TRBJ2-5; v_gene: TRBV7-2; abundance: .; CDR3aa: CASSPGTSGRGKTQYF; CDR3nt: TGTGCCAGCAGCCCCGGGACTAGCGGGAGAGGGAAGACCCAGTACTTC
d_gene: .; j_gene: TRBJ1-1; v_gene: TRBV4-1; abundance: .; CDR3aa: CASSRATAGGTEAFF; CDR3nt: TGCGCCAGCAGCCGAGCAACAGCGGGAGGCACTGAAGCTTTCTTT
d_gene: .; j_gene: TRBJ1-2; v_gene: TRBV19; abundance: .; CDR3aa: CASSMVWPSNYGYTF; CDR3nt: TGTGCCAGTAGTATGGTGTGGCCCTCTAACTATGGCTACACCTTC
d_gene: .; j_gene: TRBJ1-5; v_gene: TRBV19; abundance: .; CDR3aa: CASHSDRRNQPQHF; CDR3nt: TGTGCCAGTCATTCGGACAGACGCAATCAGCCCCAGCATTTT
d_gene: .; j_gene: TRBJ2-3; v_gene: TRBV6-1; abundance: .; CDR3aa: CASSEALHHTQYF; CDR3nt: TGTGCCAGCAGTGAAGCCCTGCACCATACGCAGTATTTT
d_gene: TRBD2; j_gene: TRBJ2-1; v_gene: TRBV4-2; abundance: once; CDR3aa: CASSEGSSGWFF; CDR3nt: TGTGCCAGCAGCGAAGGGTCTAGCGGGTGGTTCTTC
d_gene: TRBD1; j_gene: TRBJ2-3; v_gene: TRBV6-2/TRBV6-3; abundance: .; CDR3aa: CASSYSRTGFNQPQYF; CDR3nt: TGTGCCAGCAGTTACTCGAGGACAGGATTCAATCAGCCCCAGTATTTT
d_gene: TRBD2; j_gene: TRBJ2-3; v_gene: TRBV7-3; abundance: few; CDR3aa: CASSLAGGPTDTQYF; CDR3nt: TGTGCCAGCAGCTTGGCGGGAGGGCCGACAGATACGCAGTATTTT
d_gene: .; j_gene: TRBJ1-5; v_gene: TRBV10-3; abundance: few; CDR3aa: CAISRGEADNQPQHF; CDR3nt: TGTGCCATCAGTCGGGGGGAGGCGGACAATCAGCCCCAGCATTTT
d_gene: .; j_gene: TRBJ1-6; v_gene: TRBV28; abundance: .; CDR3aa: CASGGLKDSPLHF; CDR3nt: TGTGCCAGCGGCGGACTGAAGGATTCACCCCTCCACTTT
d_gene: TRBD2; j_gene: TRBJ2-7; v_gene: TRBV11-2; abundance: .; CDR3aa: CASSLVASGGQYEQYF; CDR3nt: TGTGCCAGCAGCTTAGTTGCTAGCGGAGGCCAGTACGAGCAGTACTTC
d_gene: .; j_gene: TRBJ2-5; v_gene: TRBV29-1; abundance: .; CDR3aa: CSVRTGQETQYF; CDR3nt: TGCAGCGTTAGAACAGGTCAAGAGACCCAGTACTTC
d_gene: .; j_gene: TRBJ2-2; v_gene: TRBV6-5; abundance: few; CDR3aa: CATHRPTGELFF; CDR3nt: TGTGCCACCCACCGGCCGACCGGGGAGCTGTTTTTT